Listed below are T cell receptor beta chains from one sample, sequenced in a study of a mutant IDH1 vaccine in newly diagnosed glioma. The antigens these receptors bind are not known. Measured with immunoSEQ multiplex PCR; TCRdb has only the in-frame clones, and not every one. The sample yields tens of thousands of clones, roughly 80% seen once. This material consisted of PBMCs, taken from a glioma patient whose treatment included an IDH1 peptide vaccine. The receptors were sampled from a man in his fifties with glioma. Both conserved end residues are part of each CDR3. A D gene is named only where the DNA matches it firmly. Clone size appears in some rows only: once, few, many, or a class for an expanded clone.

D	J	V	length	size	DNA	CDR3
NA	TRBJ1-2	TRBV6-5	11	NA	TGTGCCAGCAGTTCGGGAGGAGGCTACACCTTC	CASSSGGGYTF
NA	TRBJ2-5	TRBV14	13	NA	TGTGCCAGCAGCGATCTAATGGAGGGGACCCAGTACTTC	CASSDLMEGTQYF
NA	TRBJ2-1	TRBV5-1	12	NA	TGCGCCAGCAGCTTGGCGGGCAATGAGCAGTTCTTC	CASSLAGNEQFF
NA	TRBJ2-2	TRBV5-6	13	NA	TGTGCCAGCAGCCCCGGTGGCGTCGGGGAGCTGTTTTTT	CASSPGGVGELFF
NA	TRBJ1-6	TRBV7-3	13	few	TGTGCCAGCAGCTCCACCCTAAGGGGGACCCTCCACTTT	CASSSTLRGTLHF
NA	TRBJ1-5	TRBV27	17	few	TGTGCCAGCAGTATCCATGGTGGGGGGGGCGCGGATCAGCCCCAGCATTTT	CASSIHGGGGADQPQHF
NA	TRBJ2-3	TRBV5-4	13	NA	TGTGCCAGCAGAGGAGAAAGCACAGATACGCAGTATTTT	CASRGESTDTQYF
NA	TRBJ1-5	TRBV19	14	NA	TGTGCCAGTAAAGAGTCAGGGTCACCGCAGCCCCAGCATTTT	CASKESGSPQPQHF
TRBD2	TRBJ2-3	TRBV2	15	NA	TGTGCCAGCAGTGAAGGCGGGAGGGCCGGATATACGCAGTATTTT	CASSEGGRAGYTQYF
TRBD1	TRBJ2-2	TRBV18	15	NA	TGTGCCAGCTCATCGGGACAGGGGGCCACCGGGGAGCTGTTTTTT	CASSSGQGATGELFF
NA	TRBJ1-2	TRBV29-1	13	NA	TGCAGCGTTCAACAGGCAGTACCCTATGGCTACACCTTC	CSVQQAVPYGYTF
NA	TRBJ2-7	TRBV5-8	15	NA	TGTGCCAGCAGCTTCTCAGGGGTTTCGGCCTACGAGCAGTACTTC	CASSFSGVSAYEQYF
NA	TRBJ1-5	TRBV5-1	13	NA	TGCGCCAGCAGCCAAGGACAGAATCAGCCCCAGCATTTT	CASSQGQNQPQHF
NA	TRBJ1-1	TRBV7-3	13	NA	TGTGCCAGCAGAAGCTTTGATTCAGATGAAGCTTTCTTT	CASRSFDSDEAFF
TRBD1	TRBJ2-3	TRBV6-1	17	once	TGTGCCAGCAGTGATAGCTCGAGGGGGCAGCGAGCAGATACGCAGTATTTT	CASSDSSRGQRADTQYF
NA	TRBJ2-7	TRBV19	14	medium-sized	TGTGCCAGTAGTATGTGGACAGACTCCTACGAGCAGTACTTC	CASSMWTDSYEQYF
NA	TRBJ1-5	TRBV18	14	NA	TGTGCCAGCTCAGCCTCAGACAGCAATCAGCCCCAGCATTTT	CASSASDSNQPQHF
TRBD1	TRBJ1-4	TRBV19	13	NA	TGTGCCAGTAGTACGGACAGGGGTCAAAAACTGTTTTTT	CASSTDRGQKLFF
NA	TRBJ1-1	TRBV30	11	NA	TGTGCCTGTGGTGAGAACACTGAAGCTTTCTTT	CACGENTEAFF
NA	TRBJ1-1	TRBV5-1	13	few	TGCGCCAGCAGCATGGAGGCGAGCACTGAAGCTTTCTTT	CASSMEASTEAFF
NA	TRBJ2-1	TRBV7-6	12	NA	TGTGCCAGCAGCTTAGCAGCTGATGAGCAGTTCTTC	CASSLAADEQFF
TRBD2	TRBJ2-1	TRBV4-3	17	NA	TGCGCCAGCAGCCAAATGGGACTAGCGGGGGGCCACAATGAGCAGTTCTTC	CASSQMGLAGGHNEQFF
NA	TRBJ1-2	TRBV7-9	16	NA	TGTGCCAGCAGCCCCTTGGGGGGGCGGAATAACTATGGCTACACCTTC	CASSPLGGRNNYGYTF
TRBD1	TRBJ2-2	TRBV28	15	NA	TGTGCCAGCAGTTACAGGGGGCGACGGGCCGGGGAGCTGTTTTTT	CASSYRGRRAGELFF
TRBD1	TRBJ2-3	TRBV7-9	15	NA	TGTGCCAGCAGCCGACAGGGGAACAATGCAGATACGCAGTATTTT	CASSRQGNNADTQYF
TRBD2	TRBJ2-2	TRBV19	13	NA	TGTGCCAGTAGTCCTAGCGGTTACGGGGAGCTGTTTTTT	CASSPSGYGELFF
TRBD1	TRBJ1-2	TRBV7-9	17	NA	TGTGCCAGCAGCCTGCCGTGGACAGGGGGCTCAAACTATGGCTACACCTTC	CASSLPWTGGSNYGYTF
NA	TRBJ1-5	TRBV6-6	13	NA	TGTGCCAGCGAGGATTATAGCAATCAGCCCCAGCATTTT	CASEDYSNQPQHF
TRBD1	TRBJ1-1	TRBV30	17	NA	TGTGCCTGGAGTATTCCTCAGGGGGACCTCATGAACACTGAAGCTTTCTTT	CAWSIPQGDLMNTEAFF
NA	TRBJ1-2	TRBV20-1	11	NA	TGCAGTGCGGAACAGGGCTATGGCTACACCTTC	CSAEQGYGYTF
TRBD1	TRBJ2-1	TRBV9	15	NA	TGTGCCAGCAGCGTACGACCCATACAGGGGAATGAGCAGTTCTTC	CASSVRPIQGNEQFF
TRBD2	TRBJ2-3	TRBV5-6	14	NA	TGTGCCAGCAGCTTGACTGGGAGGGCAGATACGCAGTATTTT	CASSLTGRADTQYF
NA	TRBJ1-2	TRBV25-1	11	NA	TGTGCCAGCAGTCTGGGGATCGGCTACACCTTC	CASSLGIGYTF
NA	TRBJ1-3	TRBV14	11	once	TGTGCCAGCAAAGAGGGAAACACCATATATTTT	CASKEGNTIYF
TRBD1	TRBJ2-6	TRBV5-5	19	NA	TGTGCCAGCAGCTTGCGTTTCGTGACAGGGCCTACTGGGGCCAACGTCCTGACTTTC	CASSLRFVTGPTGANVLTF
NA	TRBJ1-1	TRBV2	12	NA	TGTGCCAGCACTGCCCTTGACTCCGAAGCTTTCTTT	CASTALDSEAFF
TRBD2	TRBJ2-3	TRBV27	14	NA	TGTGCCAGCAGACTAGCGGGAGGGCATGATACGCAGTATTTT	CASRLAGGHDTQYF
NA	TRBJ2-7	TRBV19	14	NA	TGTGCCAGCAGACAGGATTCCTTCTGGGGCGGGCAGTACTTC	CASRQDSFWGGQYF
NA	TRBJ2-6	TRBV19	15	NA	TGTGGTACCCGGCTCCACAGCTCTGGGGCCAACGTCCTGACTTTC	CGTRLHSSGANVLTF
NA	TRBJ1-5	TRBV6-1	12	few	TGTGCCATCAGGGATAGCAATCAGCCCCAGCATTTT	CAIRDSNQPQHF
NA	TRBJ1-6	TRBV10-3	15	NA	TGTGCCATCAGTGAATACGACGGTGGAGATTCACCCCTCCACTTT	CAISEYDGGDSPLHF
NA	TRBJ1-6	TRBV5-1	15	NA	TGCGCCAGCAGCTCCCTTAAAAGGGGTAATTCACCCCTCCACTTT	CASSSLKRGNSPLHF
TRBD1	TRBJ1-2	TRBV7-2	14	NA	TGTGCCAGCAGTCCGAGGACAGGGGACTATGGCTACACCTTC	CASSPRTGDYGYTF
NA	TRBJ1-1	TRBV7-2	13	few	TGTGCCAGCAGCTTTAGCAGGGACACTGAAGCTTTCTTT	CASSFSRDTEAFF